This TCR beta chain was identified in a study of T cells expressing NK-cell markers. Study-level background: The sequencing cohort of eight donors included seven HCMV-seropositive individuals and one seronegative individual. General study results and limits: Dominant NKG2C+ clonotypes made up roughly 1.0-7.5% of CD8+ T cells in over five donors.

No DNA is given; TCRdb re-called the 5' RACE reads and lists each CDR3 protein once. In total, the table holds around 100,000 distinct CDR3 sequences. Turning to this clonotype: The antigen is not known.

CDR3 length: 15 amino acids. The chain carries TRBV12-3 or TRBV12-4 and TRBJ2-7; lacking DNA, the TRBD1 call made by TCRdb goes unchecked. The TCR originated in a woman aged 18-70 years in good health. The sample consisted of blood T cells: a sorted CD56 or NKG2C T cell subset, CD4+ or CD8+ T cells, or bulk PBMC T cells (not recorded which). The CDR3 reads CASSLGGAGPYEQYF.